This T cell receptor beta chain came from a study of a mutant IDH1 vaccine in newly diagnosed glioma. Study summary: Vaccine dosing followed radiotherapy by 4-6 weeks, or accompanied temozolomide cycles. Mean patient age was around 40 years; roughly 62% were male and about 40% female.

This clone qualifies as medium-sized. As yet, its antigen is unknown. CDR1 is ENHRY, CDR2 SYGVKD, per germline. Trimming cost V 2 bases and J 2 bases; bases outside gene matches: 6. The CDR3 has 17 residues. Time point described: week 23, last vaccination. A 20-mer mutant IDH1 peptide at 300 ug was injected subcutaneously with topical imiquimod. Astrocytomas that were new, WHO grade 3 or 4, IDH1-mutant and ATRX-lost were present in the donors. Using immunoSEQ multiplex PCR, the repertoire was profiled, and TCRdb retains in-frame clones only, with some absent. The sample lists around 40,000 clones, 60% to 85% occurring once.

This clonotype originated in a woman aged 40-49 years with glioma. Some clones in this sample may be carry-over from other donors' samples. V usage is TRBV10-3 and J usage is TRBJ1-4, with 9 bases fitting TRBD1. The source was PBMCs, collected from a glioma patient whose treatment included an IDH1 peptide vaccine. This CDR3 reads CAISEPTGGATNEKLFF. CDR3 DNA sequence: TGTGCCATCAGTGAGCCGACAGGGGGGGCGACTAATGAAAAACTGTTTTTT.